These T cell receptor beta chains were read from a single sample in a study of shared clonotypes between healthy human individuals. The table came from immunoSEQ multiplex PCR; TCRdb's copy has only in-frame clones and leaves some out. The repertoire includes roughly 1 million clones, about 80% of them detected once, and 1.4% to 1.5% sits in the top ten. The sample was memory CD4+ T cells sorted from blood. The source is a man younger than 30 in good health. Each CDR3 is given without its conserved first and last residue. The D gene is left open where the match is weak.

v_call d_call cdr3_length cdr3_aa
TRBV7-2 TRBD2 16 ASSLDWAERGATDTQY
TRBV5-1 . 11 ASSLVGQGEAF
TRBV7-9 . 12 ASSFGPIPYEQY
TRBV19 . 13 ASSIVGFPKNIQY
TRBV18 . 13 ASSPASSYNSPLH
TRBV6-1 TRBD2 12 ASSEGLAGTVEY
TRBV5-1 . 15 ASSLGATGILHYEQY
TRBV4-3 TRBD2 13 ASSQWAGDADTQY
TRBV6-4 . 14 ASSERQDLPYYEQY
TRBV7-9 . 13 ASSPVGDSNQPQH
TRBV5-1 TRBD1 12 ASSRDSMDTEAF
TRBV29-1 . 11 SVAGDLNSPLH
TRBV5-1 TRBD1 13 ASSLRQGLTGELF
TRBV10-1 TRBD2 14 ASSDPTSGKLETQY
TRBV28 . 12 ASSFVRGANGYT
TRBV11-2 . 9 ASMSGGTQY
TRBV4-1 . 16 ASSQGLWTVSGTGELF
TRBV11-2 . 9 ASRQGHEAF
TRBV19 . 12 ASSIARGAGEQY
TRBV7-6 . 11 ASSLRVSGELF
TRBV18 . 15 ASSPQRRQGRYYEQY
TRBV18 . 11 ASSPTGRETQY